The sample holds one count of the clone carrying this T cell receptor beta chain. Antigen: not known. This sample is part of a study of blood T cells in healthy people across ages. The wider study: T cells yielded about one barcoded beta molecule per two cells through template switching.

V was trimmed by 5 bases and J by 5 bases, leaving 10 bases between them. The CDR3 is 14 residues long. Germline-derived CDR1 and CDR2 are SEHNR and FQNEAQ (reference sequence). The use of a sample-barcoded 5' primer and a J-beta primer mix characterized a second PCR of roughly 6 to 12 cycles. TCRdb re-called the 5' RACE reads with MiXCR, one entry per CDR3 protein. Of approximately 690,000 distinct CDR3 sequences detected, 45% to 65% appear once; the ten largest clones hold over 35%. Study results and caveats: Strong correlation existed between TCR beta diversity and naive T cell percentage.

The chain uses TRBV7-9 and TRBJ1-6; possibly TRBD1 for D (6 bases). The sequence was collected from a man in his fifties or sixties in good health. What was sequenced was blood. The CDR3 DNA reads TGTGCCAGCAGCCCACAGGGTAATAATTCACCCCTCCACTTT. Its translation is CASSPQGNNSPLHF.